Presented here are 20 T cell receptor beta chains from one specimen sequenced in a study of shared clonotypes between healthy human individuals. Generated by immunoSEQ multiplex PCR, the TCRdb table keeps only in-frame clones and is missing some. The data contain around 2,000,000 clones, just over 90% of them seen just once; the ten biggest clones take up about 1.5%. Only CD45RO-negative cells positively selected for CCR7 counted as naive CD8 cells, so terminally differentiated effector memory CD45RA+ cells were excluded. Source material: naive CD8+ T cells from PBMCs. These receptors came from a man younger than 30 in good health. Some clones in this sample may be carry-over from other donors' samples.

The rearrangement links TRBV4-3 to TRBJ2-1; 7 bases are shared with TRBD2. Trimming at V came to 0 bases and at J to 4 bases, leaving 9 bases not matched to a gene. The CDR3 extends over 17 amino acids. Germline-derived CDR1 and CDR2 are LGHNA and YSLEER. This chain's CDR3 is CASSQDPAGVLYNEQFF. DNA of the CDR3: TGCGCCAGCAGCCAAGATCCTGCGGGGGTATTGTACAATGAGCAGTTCTTC.

The gene calls are TRBV2 and TRBJ1-2; D gene uncertain. There are 14 residues in the CDR3. Between the trimmed V and J ends, which lost 2 bases and 4 bases, there was a span of 11 bases. CDR1 SNHLY and CDR2 FYNNEI come from the germline V gene. The CDR3 spells CASSELGGPYGYTF. In DNA form, the CDR3 reads TGTGCCAGCAGTGAATTAGGAGGGCCCTATGGCTACACCTTC.

The chain couples TRBV4-1 to TRBJ2-7; perhaps TRBD2 as D (6 bases). Between the trimmed V and J ends, which lost 8 bases and 6 bases, there was a span of 20 bases. CDR3 length: 14 residues. Germline assignment: CDR1 MGHRA and CDR2 YSYEKL. The CDR3 DNA is TGCGCCAGCTCCCGACTAGAGGGTTCCGGCGAGCAGTACTTC. As protein: CASSRLEGSGEQYF.

The V gene is TRBV27, the J gene TRBJ1-5; the D gene is possibly TRBD1 (6 bases). The CDR3 contains 15 residues. V lost 5 bases and J lost 5, with 16 bases in between. CDR1 and CDR2 from the germline V gene are MNHEY and SMNVEV (reference sequence). CDR3 nucleotide sequence: TGTGCCAGCAGTCCTACCGGGACATCCTATCAGCCCCAGCATTTT. It codes for CASSPTGTSYQPQHF.

The sample holds one count of this clone. The chain combines TRBV27 with TRBJ2-7, with D possibly matching TRBD1 (6 bases). Germline V gene sequence: CDR1 MNHEY, CDR2 SMNVEV (reference sequence). This CDR3 region has 13 residues. Trimming stripped 4 bases from V and 9 bases from J, with 16 bases between. CDR3 sequence (DNA): TGTGCCAGCAGTTCCTACAGGGCAACAGGGCAGTACTTC. This sequence encodes CASSSYRATGQYF.

The chain has TRBV27 and TRBJ2-4; unclear D gene. The germline CDR1 and CDR2 sequences are MNHEY and SMNVEV (reference sequence). CDR3 length equals 13 residues. The V gene lost 2 bases and the J gene lost 5 bases, with 7 bases spanning the gap. The CDR3 nucleotides read TGTGCCAGCAGTTTAAAGGCCGAAAACATTCAGTACTTC. It is translated as CASSLKAENIQYF.

The chain uses TRBV9 and TRBJ2-7; 15 bases are shared with TRBD2. Looked up from germline, CDR1 is SGDLS and CDR2 is YYNGEE. J was trimmed by 4 bases and V by 10 bases; bases with no gene match: 21. This CDR3 contains 19 residues. The CDR3 region has the DNA TGTGCCCCGGATCCCGCCGGGACTAGCGGGAGGTCCCCGCGATACGAGCAGTACTTC. Protein sequence: CAPDPAGTSGRSPRYEQYF.

The V call is TRBV29-1, the J call TRBJ2-1; D is undetermined. Trimming took off 6 bases at V and 11 bases at J, with 14 bases between the two ends. Germline values: CDR1 SQVTM, CDR2 ANQGSEA. The CDR3 has 11 residues. For the CDR3, the DNA is TGCAGCGTACTACTAACCTCGCAGCAGTTCTTC. Translation gives CSVLLTSQQFF.

The genes are TRBV2 and TRBJ1-1; the D gene is possibly TRBD1 (6 bases). The CDR3 is made up of 15 amino acids. Germline CDR1 SNHLY, CDR2 FYNNEI. The germline V and J ends were trimmed by 8 bases and 1 base, with 17 bases remaining between them. The chain's CDR3 is CASVEGVLTNTEAFF. The CDR3, as DNA: TGTGCCAGCGTCGAGGGGGTGCTTACGAACACTGAAGCTTTCTTT.

The chain is built from TRBV6-1 and TRBJ2-7, with 8 bases identical to TRBD1. Germline trimming cut 11 bases from V and 4 bases from J; bases unmatched to any gene: 10. The CDR3 totals 13 residues. Germline values: CDR1 MNHNS, CDR2 SASEGT. CDR3 loop: CAAEGTGRYEQYF. CDR3 DNA: TGTGCCGCGGAAGGGACAGGACGTTACGAGCAGTACTTC.

The chain combines TRBV28 with TRBJ2-1; 12 bases line up with TRBD2. The J segment lost 2 bases and the V segment lost 3 bases, leaving 2 bases of the junction unmatched. The CDR3 covers 16 residues. Germline V gene lookup returns CDR1 MDHEN and CDR2 SYDVKM. The CDR3 sequence is CASSFTSGGTYNEQFF. In DNA, the CDR3 is TGTGCCAGCAGTTTTACTAGCGGGGGGACCTACAATGAGCAGTTCTTC.

The V call is TRBV7-3, the J call TRBJ2-2, with a possible D match to TRBD2 (5 bases). Germline values: CDR1 SGHTA, CDR2 FQGTGA. Trimming left V 3 bases short and J 3 bases short, with 11 bases between. The CDR3 covers 15 residues. CDR3 residues: CASSFGGIYTGELFF. The CDR3 bases are TGTGCCAGCAGCTTCGGAGGCATATACACCGGGGAGCTGTTTTTT.

On this clone itself: Other DNA sequences in this sample translate to the same CDR3. The chain couples TRBV11-2 to TRBJ2-5; 8 bases map to TRBD1. Germline values: CDR1 SGHAT, CDR2 FQNNGV. The length of the CDR3 is 13 residues. The ends lost 5 bases at V and 5 bases at J; junction bases unmatched: 4. CDR3 residues: CASSPRGRETQYF. CDR3 DNA sequence: TGTGCCAGCAGCCCCAGGGGGCGTGAGACCCAGTACTTC.

The chain links TRBV28 to TRBJ2-7, with D perhaps assigned TRBD1 or TRBD2 (5 bases each). Germline loops: CDR1 MDHEN, CDR2 SYDVKM. Trimming cost V 10 bases and J 7 bases, with 17 bases left between them. This CDR3 contains 12 residues. The CDR3 sequence is CAIDRGVGEQYF. The CDR3 DNA follows: TGTGCCATCGACCGAGGGGTTGGGGAGCAGTACTTC.

In DNA form, the CDR3 reads TGTGCCAGCAGCCAAGATCGACTAGCGGGAGGTGAGCAGTACTTC. Protein: CASSQDRLAGGEQYF. The chain carries TRBV4-2 and TRBJ2-7, with 13 positions matching TRBD2. This CDR3 region has 15 residues. CDR1 is LGHNA, CDR2 YNFKEQ, per germline. Losses at the gene ends were 0 bases for V and 7 bases for J; bases not matched to a gene: 3.

J is TRBJ2-2 and V is TRBV7-8; D unclear. The ends were cut back, 5 bases at V and 8 bases at J, with 18 bases in the middle. The CDR3 is 15 amino acids. Germline CDR1 SGHVS, CDR2 FQNEAQ. CDR3 protein: CASSSRVSPRGELFF. The CDR3 bases are TGTGCCAGCAGCAGCCGGGTCTCTCCACGAGGGGAGCTGTTTTTT.

The V call is TRBV2, the J call TRBJ2-7; 7 bases match TRBD1. The trim removed 6 bases at V and 5 bases at J, leaving 13 bases unmatched. The V gene's germline CDR1 is SNHLY and CDR2 FYNNEI. This CDR3 is 15 amino acids long. The CDR3 DNA sequence: TGTGCCAGCAGACCGGGGACAGCCCCTGTGGACGAGCAGTACTTC. It codes for CASRPGTAPVDEQYF.

The chain recombines TRBV19 with TRBJ1-5; D is ambiguous. The CDR3 sequence is 15 residues long. V shed 1 base and J shed 6 bases, with 13 bases lying between them. Germline V lookup: CDR1 LNHDA, CDR2 SQIVND (reference sequence). The CDR3 region is CASSIASNGFQPQHF. CDR3 DNA: TGTGCCAGTAGTATAGCGTCTAATGGGTTTCAGCCCCAGCATTTT.

This sequence joins TRBV27 and TRBJ2-1; D is ambiguous. CDR1 and CDR2 (germline): MNHEY, SMNVEV (reference sequence). The ends were cut back, 6 bases at V and 0 bases at J, with 15 bases in the middle. This CDR3 has 16 residues. This CDR3 is CASRGLGVRSYNEQFF. Written as DNA, the CDR3 is TGTGCCAGCAGGGGTCTGGGCGTCCGCTCCTACAATGAGCAGTTCTTC.

The gene calls are TRBV4-1 and TRBJ2-2; the D gene is possibly TRBD2 (7 bases). Deletions cut 4 bases from V and 6 bases from J, with 18 bases between. The CDR3 covers 16 residues. Germline CDR1 and CDR2: MGHRA and YSYEKL. The CDR3 DNA sequence: TGCGCCAGCAGCCTACCGAAGGGGGGGGAGGCCGGGGAGCTGTTTTTT. Protein product: CASSLPKGGEAGELFF.